This record looks at one T cell receptor beta chain sequence and its context. Germline values: CDR1 MNHEY, CDR2 SVGAGI. The V end lost 6 bases, the J end lost 4 bases, and 18 bases lay between the germline ends. The CDR3 has 15 residues. As handled by the study authors: Amplification of reference gene primers was used by the study to estimate nucleated cell counts. TCRdb's table, derived via immunoSEQ multiplex PCR, lists solely in-frame clones and lacks some. D and trimming come from the DNA, and the V and J calls and clone size come from that table. The table records tens of thousands of clones, about nine tenths of them present only once. The data derive from a study of blood T cell repertoires in COVID-19. Overall study: Samples representing acute and convalescent COVID-19 were sourced from the United States, Italy and Spain. In each case, the material was cDNA or gDNA derived from T cells, B-cell-depleted T cells, or PBMCs.

The source material was peripheral blood. The V call is TRBV6-5, the J call TRBJ1-2; possible D gene TRBD1, 5 bases. This receptor was identified in an elderly man with acute or convalescent COVID-19. CDR3 amino acids: CASSPSSGGGYGYTF. The CDR3, as DNA: TGTGCCAGCAGCCCCAGTTCCGGGGGAGGCTATGGCTACACCTTC.